These 19 T cell receptor beta chains originate from one sample sequenced in a study of blood T cell repertoires in COVID-19. Libraries were prepared by immunoSEQ multiplex PCR; TCRdb keeps only in-frame clonotypes and omits some of them. The table has just over 300,000 clones, about 91% seen once. The material sequenced was PBMCs or T cells enriched from blood (not recorded which). These receptors came from a woman aged 18-29 years who had recovered from COVID-19.

The chain combines TRBV7-2 with TRBJ2-7, with TRBD2 matching 10 bases. This CDR3 spans 16 amino acids. Germline-derived CDR1 and CDR2 are SGHTA and FQGNSA. V trimming: 5 bases; J trimming: 0 bases; junction bases outside the gene matches: 7. CDR3 protein: CASSTASGSSSYEQYF. CDR3 sequence (DNA): TGTGCCAGCAGCACCGCTAGCGGGAGCTCCTCCTACGAGCAGTACTTC.

The J gene is TRBJ2-7, the V gene TRBV18; 9 bases are a match to TRBD1. With V trimmed by 4 bases and J by 2 bases, 9 bases remained unmatched. The CDR3 consists of 16 residues. Germline V CDR1 and CDR2: KGHSH, LQKENI. The CDR3 DNA reads as TGTGCCAGCTCACAAACGAGTAGACAGGGGGCCTACGAGCAGTACTTC. Protein sequence: CASSQTSRQGAYEQYF.

This clone was detected once. The chain links TRBV5-1 to TRBJ1-4; the D gene is possibly TRBD1 (6 bases). The germline gives CDR1 SGHRS, CDR2 YFSETQ. V gave up 1 base and J gave up 1 base, with 11 bases separating them. The CDR3 runs to 16 residues. The CDR3 nucleotides read TGCGCCAGCAGCTTGCCTCGAGGGGGAACTAATGAAAAACTGTTTTTT. This sequence encodes CASSLPRGGTNEKLFF.

The V gene is TRBV4-3, the J gene TRBJ2-2; 8 bases map to TRBD1. In germline, CDR1 is LGHNA, CDR2 YSLEER. J gave up 3 bases and V 5 bases, and 5 bases lay outside the gene matches. The CDR3 sequence is 15 residues long. CDR3 in amino acids: CASSDRGPYTGELFF. CDR3 nucleotides: TGCGCCAGCAGCGACAGGGGACCTTACACCGGGGAGCTGTTTTTT.

The V and J genes are TRBV21-1 and TRBJ1-1. TRBV21-1 is a listed pseudogene. There are 16 residues in the CDR3. The CDR3 here is CASSPRKDGGDLEAFF. As DNA, the CDR3 is TGTGCCAGCAGCCCCCGAAAGGACGGGGGAGATCTAGAAGCTTTCTTT.

The chain combines TRBV7-7 with TRBJ1-2; D gene ambiguous. V lost 2 bases and J 8 bases, leaving 15 bases between the germline ends. The germline V gene has CDR1 SSHAT and CDR2 FNYEAQ (reference sequence). The CDR3 totals 14 residues. The DNA for the CDR3 is TGTGCCAGCAGCTTAAAATCCCGACACCTGGGCTACACCTTC. It encodes CASSLKSRHLGYTF.

This sequence joins TRBV19 and TRBJ2-1, with 9 bases matching TRBD1. The CDR3 sequence is 16 residues long. J lost 3 bases, V lost 6 bases, and 9 bases had no gene match. Germline V gene lookup returns CDR1 LNHDA and CDR2 SQIVND (reference sequence). The CDR3 sequence is CASRRGRDRDYNEQFF. DNA of the CDR3: TGTGCCAGTAGGCGGGGCCGGGACAGGGACTACAATGAGCAGTTCTTC.

V and J are TRBV10-3 and TRBJ1-5, with TRBD1 identical over 8 bases. With 6 bases clipped from V and 3 bases from J, the junction kept 10 bases outside the gene matches. The CDR3 is 16 amino acids. Germline lookup yields CDR1 ENHRY and CDR2 SYGVKD. The CDR3 is CAISEVGQALNQPQHF. The CDR3 DNA reads TGTGCCATCAGCGAAGTGGGACAGGCCCTCAATCAGCCCCAGCATTTT.

The rearrangement links TRBV3-1 (or the pseudogene TRBV3-2) to TRBJ2-1; 7 nucleotides agree with TRBD2. With 3 bases clipped from V and 4 bases from J, the junction kept 21 bases outside the gene matches. This CDR3 is 20 amino acids long. The germline V gene has CDR1 LGHDT and CDR2 YNNKEL (reference sequence). CDR3 nucleotide sequence: TGTGCCAGCAGCCAGAGGAGCGGGACCGAGTCGGCTCACCCTTACAATGAGCAGTTCTTC. Its protein is CASSQRSGTESAHPYNEQFF.

The V and J genes are TRBV27 and TRBJ1-5, with D possibly TRBD1 on 5 matching bases. The V gene's germline CDR1 is MNHEY and CDR2 SMNVEV (reference sequence). CDR3 length: 16 amino acids. Deletions cut 2 bases from V and 1 base from J, with 12 bases between. CDR3 coding DNA: TGTGCCAGCAGTTTACCTGACGCAGGGAGCAATCAGCCCCAGCATTTT. Translated, it gives CASSLPDAGSNQPQHF.

This clone was seen once. The CDR3 DNA sequence: TGTGCCAGCAGCCTTGGGACAGGGGGCGGGGGCTACACCTTC. It encodes CASSLGTGGGGYTF. This chain joins TRBV7-9 and TRBJ1-2; the match to TRBD1 covers 12 bases. Per the germline V gene, CDR1 is SEHNR and CDR2 is FQNEAQ (reference sequence). V was pared by 5 bases and J by 8 bases, with 6 bases of the junction left unmatched. The CDR3 is 14 residues long.

The chain uses TRBV5-8 and TRBJ1-4, with 9 nucleotides matching TRBD1. This CDR3 comprises 14 residues. The germline V gene encodes CDR1 SGHTS and CDR2 YDEGEE. With V trimmed by 4 bases and J by 7 bases, 5 bases remained unmatched. CDR3 sequence: CASSKGTGPEKLFF. CDR3 nucleotides: TGTGCCAGCAGCAAAGGGACAGGGCCTGAAAAACTGTTTTTT.

In this sample, this clone turned up a few times. The V call is TRBV4-2, the J call TRBJ2-3, with TRBD2 matching over 7 bases. The length of the CDR3 is 17 residues. Germline V CDR1 and CDR2: LGHNA, YNFKEQ. V trimming: 0 bases; J trimming: 0 bases; junction bases outside the gene matches: 6. The CDR3 bases are TGTGCCAGCAGCCAAGATTCTAGCGGCTCTAGCACAGATACGCAGTATTTT. Protein sequence: CASSQDSSGSSTDTQYF.

The rearrangement uses TRBV5-4 and TRBJ1-1, with D perhaps TRBD1 (5 bases). Germline lookup yields CDR1 SGHNT and CDR2 YYREEE (reference sequence). V lost 5 bases and J lost 5, with 10 bases in between. CDR3 length: 12 amino acids. The CDR3 loop is CASSGGGTEAFF. The CDR3 bases are TGTGCCAGCAGTGGGGGGGGGACTGAAGCTTTCTTT.

The J gene is TRBJ2-7, the V gene TRBV28; tentative D call: TRBD1 (6 bases). The CDR3 has 14 amino acids. Per the germline V gene, CDR1 is MDHEN and CDR2 is SYDVKM. Trimming took off 3 bases at V and 4 bases at J, with 13 bases between the two ends. CDR3 nucleotides: TGTGCCAGCAGTTTCCGGGACATTGAGTACGAGCAGTACTTC. It translates to CASSFRDIEYEQYF.

CDR3 amino acids: CASSFQGLYGYTF. Here the CDR3 DNA reads TGTGCCAGCAGCTTTCAGGGCCTCTATGGCTACACCTTC. The genes are TRBV7-9 and TRBJ1-2; D is possibly TRBD1 (5 bases). CDR3 length equals 13 residues. The V end was cut by 3 bases, the J end by 4 bases, with 9 bases between. Germline CDR1 SEHNR, CDR2 FQNEAQ (reference sequence).

This chain links TRBV11-1 with TRBJ2-1, with D tentatively TRBD1 (7 bases). The germline V gene encodes CDR1 SGHAT and CDR2 FQDESV (reference sequence). There are 16 residues in the CDR3. V was trimmed by 4 bases and J by 7 bases, leaving 20 bases between them. CDR3 residues: CASSSTAGGRGNEQFF. The CDR3 coding sequence is TGTGCCAGCAGCTCAACCGCAGGGGGACGGGGGAATGAGCAGTTCTTC.

This clone appeared once. The chain recombines TRBV28 with TRBJ1-2; TRBD1 agrees at 9 bases. Germline V gene lookup returns CDR1 MDHEN and CDR2 SYDVKM. CDR3 length: 14 residues. Trimming took 7 bases from V and 7 from J; bases not matched to a gene: 10. The CDR3 DNA sequence: TGTGCCAGCACCACCCCAGGGACAGGGTCTGGCTACACCTTC. Translating it yields CASTTPGTGSGYTF.

This chain joins TRBV18 and TRBJ2-5; D unclear. Trimming pared 3 bases from V and 4 bases from J, leaving 12 bases between. Germline V gene lookup returns CDR1 KGHSH and CDR2 LQKENI. The CDR3 loop spans 14 amino acids. In DNA, the CDR3 is TGTGCCAGCTCACCCTCCTCCCTACTAGAGACCCAGTACTTC. Translating gives CASSPSSLLETQYF.